The T cell receptor beta chain described here comes from a study of T cell responses to AZD1222 COVID-19 vaccine. Turning to the study itself: Second-dose schedules of about 4 or about 12 weeks were combined.

Trimming took off 3 bases at V and 3 bases at J, with 9 bases between the two ends. Germline CDR1 is LGHDT and CDR2 is YNNKEL (reference sequence). The CDR3 is 13 residues long. General study results and limits: Increases in Spike-specific TCR breadth and depth were seen after two AZD1222 doses.

Only in-frame clones appear in the TCRdb table, and some are missing; sequencing was by immunoSEQ multiplex PCR. The data hold roughly 170,000 clones, with just over 85% observed a single time. With regard to this clone: What it recognizes is unknown.

V is TRBV3-1 (or the pseudogene TRBV3-2) and J is TRBJ2-7; unclear D gene. The TCR was taken from an adult in good health. This specimen was peripheral blood, taken on day 0 of AZD1222 vaccination. The CDR3: CASSQGGHYEQYF. DNA of the CDR3: TGTGCCAGCAGCCAGGGCGGCCACTACGAGCAGTACTTC.